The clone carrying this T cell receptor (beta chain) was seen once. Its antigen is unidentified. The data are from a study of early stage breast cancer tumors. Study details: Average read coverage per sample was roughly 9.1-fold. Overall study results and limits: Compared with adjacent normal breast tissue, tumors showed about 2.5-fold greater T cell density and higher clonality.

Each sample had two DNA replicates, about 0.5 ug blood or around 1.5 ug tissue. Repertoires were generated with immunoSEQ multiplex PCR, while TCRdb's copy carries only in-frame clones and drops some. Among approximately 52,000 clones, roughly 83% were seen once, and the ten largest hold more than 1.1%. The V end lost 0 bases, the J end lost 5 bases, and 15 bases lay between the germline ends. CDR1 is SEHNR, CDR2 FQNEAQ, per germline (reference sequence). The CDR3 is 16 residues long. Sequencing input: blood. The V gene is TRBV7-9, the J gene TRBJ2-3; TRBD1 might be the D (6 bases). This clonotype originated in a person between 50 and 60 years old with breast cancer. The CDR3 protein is CASSLAQGLEGDTQYF. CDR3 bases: TGTGCCAGCAGCTTAGCGCAGGGGCTAGAGGGAGATACGCAGTATTTT.